This T cell receptor (beta chain) was obtained from a study of cytomegalovirus exposure and HLA in healthy donors. Looking at the study overall: Previous work identified roughly 110 million unique TCR beta sequences from about 179 million T cells.

Researchers ran the PCR with 60 Vbeta and 13 Jbeta primers. The authors' processing: Counted up in a later analysis, unique TCR beta chains came to about 80 million, with around 9.9 million shared. This table comes from immunoSEQ multiplex PCR, and its TCRdb copy is limited to in-frame clones, with some not included. V and J calls plus clone size are reproduced from that table; the DNA served to infer D and trimming. The table records 100,000 to 150,000 clones, approximately 68% of them present only once. Germline CDR1 SGHRS, CDR2 YFSETQ. The germline V and J ends were trimmed by 4 bases and 7 bases, with 27 bases remaining between them. There are 18 residues in the CDR3. This clone appeared a single time.

The specimen was PBMCs. The chain employs TRBV5-1 and TRBJ2-1, with TRBD2 as a possible D gene (6 bases). The receptor was isolated from a man between 25 and 39 years old in good health and CMV-seropositive. The CDR3: CASSPGGAQGSFWNEQFF. The CDR3 DNA reads TGCGCCAGCAGCCCTGGAGGGGCCCAGGGCTCCTTCTGGAATGAGCAGTTCTTC.